These 19 T cell receptor beta chains originate from one sample sequenced in a study of patients and donors after allogeneic stem cell transplantation. TCRdb reprocessed the RT-PCR reads via MiXCR and lists one record per CDR3 protein. The sample comprises 200,000 to 250,000 distinct CDR3 sequences, roughly 38% of which are singletons, and around 10% rests with the top ten. The specimen was blood, either unsorted or a sorted T cell fraction (not recorded which). The origin of the receptors is a human donor who was either an allogeneic HSCT recipient or a stem cell or donor lymphocyte infusion donor (not recorded which). It is not recorded whose cells these are; they may come from a transplant donor.

The gene calls are TRBV12-3 or TRBV12-4 and TRBJ1-5; unclear D gene. The germline V and J ends were trimmed by 0 bases and 4 bases, with 4 bases remaining between them. The CDR3 runs 13 residues. The CDR3 DNA reads as TGTGCCAGCAGTTTAGCCGTGAATCAGCCCCAGCATTTT. Protein sequence: CASSLAVNQPQHF.

Only a few counts were recorded for this clonotype. This rearrangement joins TRBV29-1 to TRBJ1-1; 7 bases match TRBD1. With V trimmed by 6 bases and J by 7 bases, 2 bases remained unmatched. The CDR3 has 10 residues. CDR1 and CDR2 (germline): SQVTM, ANQGSEA. DNA of the CDR3: TGCAGCGTAGGGGACAGTGAAGCTTTCTTT. The encoded protein is CSVGDSEAFF.

The CDR3, as DNA: TGTGCCAGCAGTCCCGGACAGGGCTCCTACGAGCAGTACTTC. It yields the protein CASSPGQGSYEQYF. The J gene is TRBJ2-7, the V gene TRBV12-3 or TRBV12-4, with 8 bases aligning to TRBD1. The CDR3 loop spans 14 amino acids. J gave up 0 bases and V 5 bases, and 3 bases lay outside the gene matches.

This clonotype showed up just a few times. The chain combines TRBV20-1 with TRBJ1-2, with 7 bases that match TRBD1. From germline, CDR1 is DFQATT and CDR2 SNEGSKA (reference sequence). The CDR3 extends over 16 amino acids. The trim removed 1 base at V and 8 bases at J, leaving 16 bases unmatched. CDR3 nucleotide sequence: TGCAGTGCTAGAGCCGCCCGACAGGGAAGGTTGGGGGGCTACACCTTC. Translated, it gives CSARAARQGRLGGYTF.

Here the CDR3 reads CAISRQGPNRYNEQFF. In nucleotides, the CDR3 is TGTGCCATCAGTCGACAGGGGCCTAATCGCTACAATGAGCAGTTCTTC. The chain couples TRBV10-3 to TRBJ2-1; 8 bases align to TRBD1. This CDR3 contains 16 residues. CDR1 is ENHRY and CDR2 is SYGVKD in the germline V gene. The V gene end was trimmed by 5 bases and the J gene end by 3 bases; junction bases not matched to a gene: 9.

This chain uses TRBV7-9 with TRBJ2-3, with 7 bases fitting TRBD1. This CDR3 is 17 amino acids long. CDR1 is SEHNR and CDR2 is FQNEAQ in the germline V gene (reference sequence). V shed 4 bases and J 2 bases; nucleotides not matched to a gene: 12. The CDR3 nucleotides read TGTGCCAGCAGCTCTACCCCGGGACAGCAGACCACAGATACGCAGTATTTT. It is translated as CASSSTPGQQTTDTQYF. Variable domain in full (rest from reference TRBV7-9 and TRBJ2-3): DTGVSQNPRHKITKRGQNVTFRCDPISEHNRLYWYRQTLGQGPEFLTYFQNEAQLEKSRLLSDRFSAERPKGSFSTLEIQRTEQGDSAMYLCASSSTPGQQTTDTQYFGPGTRLTVL.

This clonotype was counted only a few times. The chain carries TRBV27 and TRBJ2-1, with 9 positions matching TRBD2. V was clipped by 6 bases and J by 2 bases; unmatched bases: 5. The germline CDR1 and CDR2 sequences are MNHEY and SMNVEV (reference sequence). The CDR3 extends over 15 amino acids. The CDR3 sequence: CASRDLAGAYNEQFF. The CDR3 DNA follows: TGTGCCAGCAGGGATTTAGCGGGGGCCTACAATGAGCAGTTCTTC.

V and J are TRBV7-7 and TRBJ2-7; TRBD1 aligns across 7 bases. The CDR3 is 13 amino acids. Germline lookup yields CDR1 SSHAT and CDR2 FNYEAQ (reference sequence). The ends lost 3 bases at V and 6 bases at J; junction bases unmatched: 5. The DNA of the CDR3 is TGTGCCAGCAGCTTGCGACAGGGAACCGAGCAGTACTTC. It specifies CASSLRQGTEQYF.

This clonotype has just a few counts. CDR3 in DNA: TGTGCCAGCAGATGGCGGGGTGGGCAAGAGACCCAGTACTTC. Translated: CASRWRGGQETQYF. The chain carries TRBV6-5 and TRBJ2-5; TRBD2 might be the D (6 bases). The CDR3 sequence is 14 residues long. Germline loops: CDR1 MNHEY, CDR2 SVGAGI. The germline V and J ends were trimmed by 6 bases and 2 bases, with 13 bases remaining between them.

This clonotype occurred a few times. This rearrangement joins TRBV7-9 to TRBJ1-1; 8 bases map to TRBD1. Germline CDR1 reads SEHNR; CDR2 reads FQNEAQ (reference sequence). The CDR3 totals 13 residues. The junction had 2 bases not matched to a gene; V was cut back by 1 base and J by 7 bases. The CDR3 region has the DNA TGTGCCAGCAGCTTAGGACAGGGGAATGAAGCTTTCTTT. Its translation: CASSLGQGNEAFF.

The genes are TRBV3-1 and TRBJ2-7, with D possibly matching TRBD2 (6 bases). V was trimmed by 3 bases and J by 3 bases, leaving 24 bases between them. Germline V gene lookup returns CDR1 LGHDT and CDR2 YNNKEL (reference sequence). This CDR3 spans 18 amino acids. CDR3 sequence (DNA): TGTGCCAGCAGCCATCCTCCTGGTGAGACTAGTAGGATCTACGAGCAGTACTTC. This gives the protein CASSHPPGETSRIYEQYF.

The V gene is TRBV5-1, the J gene TRBJ2-7; D may be TRBD1 or TRBD2 (5 bases each). CDR1 and CDR2 (germline): SGHRS, YFSETQ. This CDR3 comprises 15 residues. V was clipped by 4 bases and J by 4 bases, with 18 bases between them. CDR3 region: CASSLLEGRGYEQYF. CDR3 in DNA: TGCGCCAGCAGCCTCCTCGAGGGGCGTGGATACGAGCAGTACTTC.

The rearrangement links TRBV3-1 to TRBJ2-2; D unclear. The V gene lost 5 bases and the J gene lost 3 bases, with 7 bases spanning the gap. This CDR3 has 13 amino acids. Germline V CDR1 and CDR2: LGHDT, YNNKEL (reference sequence). The CDR3 reads CASSTTYTGELFF. In nucleotides, the CDR3 is TGTGCCAGCAGCACTACCTACACCGGGGAGCTGTTTTTT.

Worth noting for this clonotype: Mismatch with germline at one junction end may stem from a read error. The V gene is TRBV4-2, the J gene TRBJ2-3; tentative D call: TRBD2 (6 bases). Germline loops: CDR1 LGHNA, CDR2 YNFKEQ. The CDR3 runs to 15 residues. The CDR3, as DNA: TGCGCCAGCAGCCAAGACCCGGGGGGCACAGATACGCAGTATTTT. Translated: CASSQDPGGTDTQYF.

This clonotype appeared a few times. The chain is built from TRBV6-5 and TRBJ1-2; a weak D match, TRBD1 (5 bases). There are 13 residues in the CDR3. The V end lost 6 bases, the J end lost 5 bases, and 13 bases lay between the germline ends. Germline values: CDR1 MNHEY, CDR2 SVGAGI. CDR3 sequence (DNA): TGTGCCAGCAGCCAGGCGCAGGGATATGGCTACACCTTC. It is translated as CASSQAQGYGYTF.

The CDR3 region is CASRPKSTDTQYF. The DNA of the CDR3 is TGTGCCAGCCGTCCGAAGAGCACAGATACGCAGTATTTT. The chain links TRBV28 to TRBJ2-3; D remains unclear. Trimming left V 8 bases short and J 0 bases short, with 9 bases between. Germline values: CDR1 MDHEN, CDR2 SYDVKM. The CDR3 totals 13 residues.

V is TRBV29-1 and J is TRBJ2-5, with a tentative D call TRBD2 (7 bases). Germline V gives CDR1 SQVTM, CDR2 ANQGSEA. Between the trimmed V and J ends, which lost 0 bases and 5 bases, there was a span of 16 bases. This CDR3 spans 15 amino acids. In DNA form, the CDR3 reads TGCAGCGTTGAAGAGTCTGGGGGGGCGTTGGAGACCCAGTACTTC. Its translation is CSVEESGGALETQYF.

The rearrangement joins TRBV15 to TRBJ2-3; D is ambiguous. V lost 0 bases, J lost 0 bases, and 7 bases lay in between. CDR3 length: 15 residues. Germline CDR1 and CDR2: LNHNV and YYDKDF (reference sequence). The DNA for the CDR3 is TGTGCCACCAGCAGAGATCATCTAAGCACAGATACGCAGTATTTT. It is translated as CATSRDHLSTDTQYF.

This clonotype was seen a handful of times. The rearrangement uses TRBV29-1 and TRBJ1-6, with D perhaps TRBD1 (5 bases). Germline values: CDR1 SQVTM, CDR2 ANQGSEA. The V end lost 6 bases, the J end lost 6 bases, and 12 bases lay between the germline ends. This CDR3 is built from 13 residues. The CDR3 coding sequence is TGCAGCGTGGCAAAGACAGTTAATTCACCCCTCCACTTT. Its translation is CSVAKTVNSPLHF.